Presented here are 18 T cell receptor beta chains from one specimen sequenced in a study of blood T cells in healthy people across ages. PCR was performed a second time for about 7 to 12 cycles using a sample-barcoded 5' primer and a J-beta primer mix. TCRdb redid the calling of the 5' RACE reads with MiXCR, one entry per CDR3 protein. The sample holds approximately 1.5 million distinct CDR3 sequences, 30% to 35% seen once. Sequencing input: blood. These receptors all stem from a woman aged 25 to 45 in good health.

The chain couples TRBV20-1 to TRBJ2-7; a weak D match, TRBD2 (6 bases). Trimming cost V 3 bases and J 2 bases, with 14 bases left between them. CDR1 is DFQATT, CDR2 SNEGSKA, per germline (reference sequence). The CDR3 extends over 14 amino acids. The CDR3 is CSARRGLPPYEQYF. CDR3 DNA sequence: TGCAGTGCTAGGCGTGGACTACCCCCCTACGAGCAGTACTTC.

This clonotype has a count of ten or more. The chain combines TRBV20-1 with TRBJ2-5; the D call may be TRBD1 or TRBD2 (5 bases each). This CDR3 has 14 residues. The germline V gene has CDR1 DFQATT and CDR2 SNEGSKA (reference sequence). The V gene lost 4 bases and the J gene lost 4 bases, with 16 bases spanning the gap. The CDR3 nucleotides are TGCAGTGCTAAGGGGACGGAGAGCGGAGAGACCCAGTACTTC. As protein: CSAKGTESGETQYF.

This clonotype was detected only a few times. This chain connects TRBV27 to TRBJ2-7; 7 nucleotides line up with TRBD1. The junction had 7 bases not matched to a gene; V was cut back by 4 bases and J by 4 bases. The CDR3 runs to 14 residues. CDR1 and CDR2 (germline): MNHEY, SMNVEV (reference sequence). As DNA, the CDR3 is TGTGCCAGCAGTTCCCGGGACAGTGCTTACGAGCAGTACTTC. Protein sequence: CASSSRDSAYEQYF.

V is TRBV6-6 and J is TRBJ2-3, with a weak D call TRBD2 (5 bases). The V and J ends lost 2 bases and 5 bases respectively, with 11 bases between them. CDR3 length: 14 residues. The germline V gene encodes CDR1 MNHNY and CDR2 SVGAGI (reference sequence). CDR3: CASSYRARGDTQYF. In nucleotides, the CDR3 is TGTGCCAGCAGTTACAGGGCCCGGGGAGATACGCAGTATTTT.

The gene calls are TRBV20-1 and TRBJ1-5; 10 bases are shared with TRBD1. The ends lost 2 bases at V and 2 bases at J; junction bases unmatched: 6. Germline CDR1 and CDR2: DFQATT and SNEGSKA (reference sequence). The CDR3 sequence is 16 residues long. DNA of the CDR3: TGCAGTGCTAGACGACAGGGGGCACAAGGCAATCAGCCCCAGCATTTT. Encoded protein: CSARRQGAQGNQPQHF.

The chain couples TRBV20-1 to TRBJ2-7; TRBD2 matches 11 bases. Trimming removed 5 bases from V and 7 bases from J; junction bases left unmatched: 19. Per the germline V gene, CDR1 is DFQATT and CDR2 is SNEGSKA (reference sequence). This CDR3 region has 17 residues. CDR3 sequence: CSAPKGGSGRARGEQYF. CDR3 nucleotides: TGCAGTGCTCCCAAGGGGGGTAGCGGGAGGGCCAGGGGAGAGCAGTACTTC.

This clonotype was seen at least ten times. This chain links TRBV7-9 with TRBJ1-2, with 7 bases aligning to TRBD1. Unmatched junction bases numbered 2, after V lost 6 bases and J lost 4 bases. CDR1 is SEHNR, CDR2 FQNEAQ, per germline (reference sequence). CDR3 length: 12 residues. CDR3 protein: CASSSGGYGYTF. DNA of the CDR3: TGTGCCAGCAGTTCAGGGGGCTATGGCTACACCTTC. Full variable domain (outside the CDR3, taken from reference TRBV7-9 and TRBJ1-2): DTGVSQNPRHKITKRGQNVTFRCDPISEHNRLYWYRQTLGQGPEFLTYFQNEAQLEKSRLLSDRFSAERPKGSFSTLEIQRTEQGDSAMYLCASSSGGYGYTFGSGTRLTVV.

This clonotype was counted between two and nine times. The chain recombines TRBV5-5 with TRBJ2-1; 9 bases line up with TRBD1. After removal of 4 bases from V and 2 bases from J, the junction contained 10 bases not matched to a gene. Germline V gives CDR1 SGHKS, CDR2 YYEKEE (reference sequence). CDR3 length: 17 residues. The CDR3 nucleotides read TGTGCCAGCAGCCTGCGGACAGGGGACTCTGCCTACAATGAGCAGTTCTTC. Protein: CASSLRTGDSAYNEQFF.

This clonotype was seen a handful of times. The chain couples TRBV6-2 or TRBV6-3 to TRBJ1-5, with 11 nucleotides matching TRBD1. The CDR3 extends over 17 amino acids. Germline CDR1 reads MNHEY; CDR2 reads SVGEGT. The trim removed 10 bases at V and 1 base at J, leaving 12 bases unmatched. The CDR3 spells CAIRPGTGGPSNQPQHF. The CDR3 nucleotides read TGTGCCATACGTCCCGGGACAGGGGGGCCCAGCAATCAGCCCCAGCATTTT.

At least ten counts were recorded for this clonotype. This chain joins TRBV7-2 and TRBJ2-3; possibly TRBD2 for D (7 bases). V was pared by 2 bases and J by 8 bases, with 17 bases between. Germline assignment: CDR1 SGHTA and CDR2 FQGNSA. The CDR3 sequence is 15 residues long. The CDR3 DNA sequence: TGTGCCAGCAGCTTAAAGTGGGGGGGGCCCTCTACGCAGTATTTT. Translating gives CASSLKWGGPSTQYF.

The chain has TRBV21-1 and TRBJ2-1; TRBD1 reflects the table's D call only, with no check against the DNA. TRBV21-1 is classified as a pseudogene. The CDR3 loop spans 22 amino acids. The CDR3 DNA sequence: TGTGCCAGCAGCAAACACCGGGGACAGGGGGCGCCTGGCAATACTCCTTACAATGAGCAGTTCTTC. It translates to CASSKHRGQGAPGNTPYNEQFF.

The CDR3 DNA reads TGCGCCAGCAGTGAGGGGGGACTAAACCAAGAGACCCAGTACTTC. This sequence encodes CASSEGGLNQETQYF. V gene TRBV10-1 combines with J gene TRBJ2-5; 7 bases are a match to TRBD2. In germline, CDR1 is WNHNN, CDR2 SYGVQD (reference sequence). The CDR3 is 15 amino acids. V lost 2 bases and J lost 0; bases outside the gene matches: 3.

The rearrangement links TRBV5-1 to TRBJ2-7; D may be TRBD2 (6 bases). V lost 2 bases and J lost 4, with 19 bases in between. Germline values: CDR1 SGHRS, CDR2 YFSETQ. The CDR3 sequence is 16 residues long. For the CDR3, the DNA is TGCGCCAGCAGCTTCACGGGTGGGGGAGGAGAATACGAGCAGTACTTC. It codes for CASSFTGGGGEYEQYF. The variable domain in full, completed from reference TRBV5-1 and TRBJ2-7, reads KAGVTQTPRYLIKTRGQQVTLSCSPISGHRSVSWYQQTPGQGLQFLFEYFSETQRNKGNFPGRFSGRQFSNSRSEMNVSTLELGDSALYLCASSFTGGGGEYEQYFGPGTRLTVT.

V and J are TRBV27 and TRBJ2-5; unclear D gene. The end of the DNA is better explained by TRBJ2-7, so the J call may be wrong. The CDR3 extends over 15 amino acids. Germline values: CDR1 MNHEY, CDR2 SMNVEV (reference sequence). The CDR3 coding sequence is TGTGCCAGCAGTTTGTTGGTCACGTCAGGCCACGAGCAGTACTTC. It codes for CASSLLVTSGHEQYF.

This rearrangement joins TRBV29-1 to TRBJ1-3; possibly TRBD1 for D (5 bases). CDR3 length: 14 residues. V gave up 1 base and J gave up 0 bases, with 7 bases separating them. Germline loops: CDR1 SQVTM, CDR2 ANQGSEA. The CDR3 bases are TGCAGCGTTGAAGTTGGGGCCTCTGGAAACACCATATATTTT. This encodes CSVEVGASGNTIYF. Full variable domain (missing parts from reference TRBV29-1 and TRBJ1-3): SAVISQKPSRDICQRGTSLTIQCQVDSQVTMMFWYRQQPGQSLTLIATANQGSEATYESGFVIDKFPISRPNLTFSTLTVSNMSPEDSSIYLCSVEVGASGNTIYFGEGSWLTVV.

This clonotype was seen a few times. This chain links TRBV6-5 with TRBJ1-5, with TRBD1 identical over 9 bases. The CDR3 runs to 15 residues. The junction had 8 bases not matched to a gene; V was cut back by 4 bases and J by 7 bases. Germline V gives CDR1 MNHEY, CDR2 SVGAGI. The CDR3 loop reads CASSFGTGRGQPQHF. The CDR3 DNA sequence: TGTGCCAGCAGTTTCGGGACAGGGCGCGGACAGCCCCAGCATTTT.

V usage is TRBV15 and J usage is TRBJ2-1; D possibly corresponds to TRBD1 (6 bases). Trimming removed 5 bases from V and 10 bases from J, with 15 bases in between. Germline lookup yields CDR1 LNHNV and CDR2 YYDKDF (reference sequence). The CDR3 extends over 13 amino acids. For the CDR3, the DNA is TGTGCCACCAGCTCCGGTTCCGGGACAGAGCAGTTCTTC. This translates into CATSSGSGTEQFF.

This clonotype was detected a few times. J is TRBJ2-5 and V is TRBV20-1; tentatively, D is TRBD1 or TRBD2 (6 bases each). V gave up 6 bases and J gave up 4 bases, with 18 bases separating them. Per germline, CDR1 DFQATT and CDR2 SNEGSKA (reference sequence). CDR3 size: 14 residues. The CDR3 spells CSAVLGGHGETQYF. The CDR3 DNA is TGCAGTGCCGTGCTTGGGGGGCATGGAGAGACCCAGTACTTC.